This T cell receptor beta chain stems from a study of blood T cells in healthy people across ages (dated by TCRdb to between 2014 and 2016). Study-level background: In model experiments, roughly one uniquely barcoded TCR beta cDNA molecule per two T cells was captured by template switching. Age-related changes in TCR beta repertoire diversity were measured in the study by deep sequencing normalized with unique cDNA molecular identifiers. Donors were grouped into four age groups: young (average about 15 years), middle-aged (roughly 37), aged (around 60) and long-lived (over 80). Donors of different ages were randomly distributed across sequencing lanes to avoid experimental bias. The study analyzed two additional independent replicas of 1 million unique cDNA reads from the same blood draw for two donors, one aged 18 to 30 and one aged 80 or older.

Systemically healthy Caucasian individuals from Russia, 39 in total and aged about 6 to 100 years, were included as donors. Each donor gave around 9.5 milliliters of peripheral blood, collected into EDTA-treated Vacutainer tubes. PBMCs were isolated by Ficoll-Paque density-gradient centrifugation, with at least 6 million obtained per sample. Total RNA, at least 5 micrograms per sample, was extracted from PBMCs with Trizol reagent. Naive CD45RAhigh/CD27high T cell percentages were measured by flow cytometry on a PBMC aliquot from every donor. As encoded in the germline V gene, CDR1 is MNHEY while CDR2 is SVGAGI. The CDR3 spans 14 residues, from the cysteine through the phenylalanine. Only the CDR3 region is kept as DNA, spanning 42 bases read in frame from base 1. V is reduced by 7 bases and J by 6 bases, leaving a spacing of 16 bases between them. Libraries were built with 5' RACE. For sequencing, an Illumina HiSeq 2500 was employed. A second PCR of roughly 7 to 12 cycles was performed with a sample-barcoded 5' primer and a J-beta primer mix. Each TCR beta cDNA molecule received a unique molecular identifier from a template-switch 5' adaptor carrying 12 random nucleotides. Each sample yielded at least 2.5 million CDR3-containing paired-end reads. First-strand cDNA synthesis was performed from all RNA using the Mint cDNA synthesis kit, with priming by a TRBC-specific oligonucleotide. Following uracil-DNA glycosylase treatment, a first 18-cycle PCR with universal primers M1SS and BC2_uni_R was performed on all cDNA. As for the authors' bioinformatics: Each sample was normalized by randomly selecting 1 million high-quality reads, each carrying a distinct molecular identifier. Instead of being binned into consensus sequences, reads with shared molecular identifiers were discarded. CDR3 identification, clonotype clustering and error correction used MiTCR with a Q25 quality threshold and the strictest error-elimination algorithm. A nonparametric unseen species model with Euler transformation was used to estimate a lower bound on total TCR beta diversity. Clones were called with MiXCR by TCRdb after fastp trimmed the public reads at Q25, and only in-frame beta chains were retained. Records with the same CDR3 protein are collapsed into one entry carrying the most frequent genes and DNA. These V and J calls rely on TCRdb rather than the paper's analysis. The sample has some 1.4 million distinct CDR3 sequences on record, 42% of them singletons. Roughly 7.7% of the sample belongs to the ten largest clones.

As concerns this clonotype: The antigen it binds to is not known. Per-nucleotide qualities are absent, and no much larger clonotype sits a single base away.

What the study reported, not specific to this receptor: Because the CMV infection status of the donors was unknown, age-related changes in expanded clonotypes may potentially have been confounded. Since profiling was done on bulk unsorted PBMCs, naive and antigen-experienced compartments could not be conclusively compared. Compared with the aged group, more naive CD4+ T cells, fewer expanded clones and increased TCR diversity were shown by the long-lived group, suggesting age selection. Observed TCR beta diversity per million T cells fell roughly linearly with age, and a significant reduction was already apparent by age roughly 41. There was a strong correlation between observed TCR beta diversity and the percentage of naive T cells measured by flow cytometry. Total diversity estimates from one million sequenced T cells were considered lower bounds and underestimates.

Recombination joined TRBV6-5 with TRBJ2-4, with a weak D call of TRBD1 (5 bases match). The specimen sequenced was blood. The source of this sequence is a woman aged 18 to 35 in good health. The nucleotide sequence is given as TGTGCCAGCACCCAAGGGGCCTGGGGAAACATTCAGTACTTC. This sequence encodes CASTQGAWGNIQYF.